Listed here is a single T cell receptor (beta chain). The antigen is not known. The data were obtained in a study of cytomegalovirus exposure and HLA in healthy donors. General study points: Specificity of a few CMV-associated chains for CMV antigens was verified in vitro. There were about 160 TCR beta chains listed as cytomegalovirus-associated. High sensitivity and specificity were reportedly achieved when the classifier diagnosed cytomegalovirus status. Later on, a genetic analysis was performed. It linked a missense variant in DCLRE1C with V- and J-gene trimming of TCR beta.

From germline, CDR1 is MNHNS and CDR2 SASEGT. This CDR3 is built from 13 residues. V was pared by 2 bases and J by 2 bases, with 4 bases between. Use of 60 Vbeta and 13 Jbeta primers characterized the PCR. Assay used: immunoSEQ multiplex PCR; TCRdb lists only in-frame clones, some missing. Among 160,000 or so clones listed, 80% to 90% were seen once. J is TRBJ1-5 and V is TRBV6-1; D is uncertain. The clonotype comes from a woman between 18 and 29 years old in good health and CMV-seropositive. Material: PBMCs. The CDR3 here is CASSEFGNQPQHF. Here the CDR3 DNA reads TGTGCCAGCAGTGAATTCGGCAATCAGCCCCAGCATTTT.